Each of the 22 T cell receptor beta chains below was sequenced from the same sample in a study of Graves' ophthalmopathy and Graves' hyperthyroidism. TCR beta CDR3 amplification used RNA transcripts. First-round RT-PCR employed HTBI primers, with a second-round multiplex PCR after it. MiXCR was run by TCRdb on the multiplex PCR reads, yielding one entry per CDR3 protein. The sample consists of roughly 230,000 distinct CDR3 sequences, roughly 21% of them appearing once. Material: peripheral blood. The receptors originated from a woman aged 50 to 65 with Graves' ophthalmopathy.

This clonotype has a count of ten or more. V and J are TRBV3-1 and TRBJ1-2, with TRBD1 as a possible D gene (5 bases). The CDR3 length is 14 residues. Germline V gene data show CDR1 as LGHDT and CDR2 as YNNKEL (reference sequence). Trimming stripped 7 bases from V and 1 base from J, with 13 bases between. CDR3 nucleotide sequence: TGTGCCAGCACAAGAGGGGAGAGTAACTATGGCTACACCTTC. As protein: CASTRGESNYGYTF.

This clonotype was seen repeatedly, ten times or more. The rearrangement joins TRBV19 to TRBJ2-2; unclear D gene. Germline loops: CDR1 LNHDA, CDR2 SQIVND (reference sequence). The CDR3 loop spans 12 amino acids. The germline V and J ends were trimmed by 9 bases and 3 bases, with 8 bases remaining between them. CDR3 DNA sequence: TGTGCCAGCCTGGACCACACCGGGGAGCTGTTTTTT. It translates to CASLDHTGELFF.

The table lists this clonotype with many counts. The rearrangement links TRBV28 to TRBJ2-7, with D perhaps matching TRBD1 or TRBD2 (6 bases each). The V gene's germline CDR1 is MDHEN and CDR2 SYDVKM. Trimming stripped 4 bases from V and 4 bases from J, with 17 bases between. The CDR3 consists of 15 residues. The CDR3, as DNA: TGTGCCAGCAGTTCCCTCAGGACTACAGGGTACGAGCAGTACTTC. The encoded protein is CASSSLRTTGYEQYF.

Ten or more counts support this clonotype. The chain recombines TRBV11-2 with TRBJ1-2; tentatively, D is TRBD1 (6 bases). Germline V gene data show CDR1 as SGHAT and CDR2 as FQNNGV. V was trimmed by 5 bases and J by 2 bases, leaving 12 bases between them. CDR3 length: 14 amino acids. Written as DNA, the CDR3 is TGTGCCAGCAGCCCCCTAAGGGGGAACTATGGCTACACCTTC. Translating it yields CASSPLRGNYGYTF.

The CDR3 DNA follows: TGTGCCAGCAGGATGAGGCTAAAGGGGGGCTACACCTTC. Its protein is CASRMRLKGGYTF. The chain couples TRBV28 to TRBJ1-2; a weak D match, TRBD1 (5 bases). V was pared by 6 bases and J by 8 bases, with 16 bases between. CDR1 is MDHEN and CDR2 is SYDVKM in the germline V gene. The CDR3 totals 13 residues.

This clonotype was seen ten or more times. The genes are TRBV7-8 and TRBJ1-1; possible D gene TRBD1, 6 bases. Per germline, CDR1 SGHVS and CDR2 FQNEAQ. V lost 1 base and J 3 bases, leaving 12 bases between the germline ends. The CDR3 is 15 amino acids. The chain's CDR3 is CASSLGSGVDTEAFF. DNA for the CDR3: TGTGCCAGCAGCTTAGGGTCAGGGGTTGACACTGAAGCTTTCTTT. The complete variable domain, with remaining parts taken from reference TRBV7-8 and TRBJ1-1, reads GAGVSQSPRYKVAKRGQDVALRCDPISGHVSLFWYQQALGQGPEFLTYFQNEAQLDKSGLPSDRFFAERPEGSVSTLKIQRTQQEDSAVYLCASSLGSGVDTEAFFGQGTRLTVV.

Only a few counts were recorded for this clonotype. The CDR3 sequence: CASSPGLAGYTGELFF. CDR3 sequence (DNA): TGTGCCAGCAGCCCGGGACTAGCGGGATACACCGGGGAGCTGTTTTTT. This chain links TRBV6-1 with TRBJ2-2; TRBD2 matches at 13 bases. The V and J ends lost 6 bases and 3 bases, in that order; junction bases with no gene match: 4. The CDR3 spans 16 residues. Germline V gene lookup returns CDR1 MNHNS and CDR2 SASEGT.

The chain joins TRBV5-1 to TRBJ2-7, with TRBD2 as a possible D gene (5 bases). Germline CDR1 and CDR2: SGHRS and YFSETQ. V lost 4 bases to trimming and J lost 0 bases, with 14 bases between them. This CDR3 has 15 residues. This CDR3 is CASSPLEASSYEQYF. The CDR3 DNA reads as TGCGCCAGCAGCCCGTTGGAGGCTTCCTCCTACGAGCAGTACTTC.

Turning to this clonotype: A much larger clone sits a single nucleotide away, making a read error possible. The V and J genes are TRBV10-3 and TRBJ2-6, with D perhaps TRBD1 (5 bases). CDR1 and CDR2 from the germline V gene are ENHRY and SYGVKD. This CDR3 is built from 13 residues. CDR3 sequence reads: CAATPSGAHVLTF. Here the CDR3 DNA reads TGTGCCGCCACCCCCTCTGGGGCCCACGTCCTGACTTTC.

This clonotype was counted at least ten times. The chain joins TRBV27 to TRBJ2-7; no definite D call. The germline CDR1 and CDR2 sequences are MNHEY and SMNVEV (reference sequence). Trimming stripped 3 bases from V and 1 base from J, with 7 bases between. This CDR3 is 13 amino acids long. CDR3 region: CASSFRLSYEQYF. CDR3 coding DNA: TGTGCCAGCAGTTTTCGACTGTCCTACGAGCAGTACTTC.

This chain links TRBV12-3 or TRBV12-4 with TRBJ1-2, with D unclear. V was shortened by 8 bases and J by 5 bases, with 18 bases between the two germline ends. The CDR3 is 14 residues long. CDR3 sequence: CASRRAGSGYGYTF. The CDR3 DNA follows: TGTGCCAGCCGTAGAGCGGGGTCGGGGTATGGCTACACCTTC.

This clonotype occurred many times. CDR3 residues: CASSRPGLQPQHF. The DNA of the CDR3 is TGTGCCAGTAGTCGGCCAGGGCTTCAGCCCCAGCATTTT. The chain has TRBV19 and TRBJ1-5, with D perhaps TRBD1 (5 bases). The CDR3 has 13 residues. CDR1 and CDR2 (germline): LNHDA, SQIVND (reference sequence). Trimming took 5 bases from V and 6 from J, leaving 11 bases between them.

This clonotype appeared many times. The gene calls are TRBV28 and TRBJ1-5; TRBD1 might be the D (5 bases). Germline V lookup: CDR1 MDHEN, CDR2 SYDVKM. CDR3 size: 15 residues. The V and J ends lost 3 bases and 2 bases respectively, with 11 bases between them. CDR3 loop: CASSFMGGGNQPQHF. Written as DNA, the CDR3 is TGTGCCAGCAGTTTCATGGGGGGTGGCAATCAGCCCCAGCATTTT.

This clonotype was seen repeatedly, ten times or more. This chain's CDR3 is CASSYFQPPQYEQYF. The CDR3 bases are TGTGCCAGCAGTTACTTTCAGCCCCCCCAGTACGAGCAGTACTTC. The chain couples TRBV6-2 or TRBV6-3 to TRBJ2-7; D unclear. Trimming stripped 1 base from V and 4 bases from J, with 14 bases between. Germline CDR1 reads MNHEY; CDR2 reads SVGEGT. The CDR3 sequence is 15 residues long.

The rearrangement uses TRBV2 and TRBJ1-1, with 9 bases lining up with TRBD1. Trimming at V came to 4 bases and at J to 8 bases, leaving 5 bases not matched to a gene. Germline CDR1 and CDR2: SNHLY and FYNNEI. This CDR3 spans 13 amino acids. The CDR3 DNA follows: TGTGCCAGCAGTGTGGACAGGGGTAACGAAGCTTTCTTT. As protein: CASSVDRGNEAFF.

This clonotype came up many times. The rearrangement uses TRBV20-1 and TRBJ1-5, with TRBD1 matching 7 bases. V was pared by 3 bases and J by 6 bases, with 11 bases of the junction left unmatched. This CDR3 is 15 amino acids long. Looked up from germline, CDR1 is DFQATT and CDR2 is SNEGSKA (reference sequence). DNA of the CDR3: TGCAGTGCTAGCGACCCCGACAGGGTGGGTCAGCCCCAGCATTTT. It is translated as CSASDPDRVGQPQHF.

The chain employs TRBV20-1 and TRBJ2-7; 10 bases are shared with TRBD2. There are 15 residues in the CDR3. Germline assignment: CDR1 DFQATT and CDR2 SNEGSKA (reference sequence). J lost 2 bases, V lost 1 base, and 5 bases had no gene match. CDR3 DNA: TGCAGTGCTAGAGGGACTAGCGGAACTACCTACGAGCAGTACTTC. This encodes CSARGTSGTTYEQYF.

CDR3 protein: CASSIQGNEQFF. In nucleotides, the CDR3 is TGTGCCAGTAGTATCCAGGGGAATGAGCAGTTCTTC. The chain carries TRBV19 and TRBJ2-1; tentatively, D is TRBD1 (6 bases). The germline gives CDR1 LNHDA, CDR2 SQIVND (reference sequence). The CDR3 loop spans 12 amino acids. Deletions cut 3 bases from V and 7 bases from J, with 7 bases between.

This clonotype has a count of ten or more. The rearrangement links TRBV6-5 to TRBJ1-1; 8 bases align to TRBD1. Germline CDR1 MNHEY, CDR2 SVGAGI. The V gene end was trimmed by 4 bases and the J gene end by 4 bases; junction bases not matched to a gene: 11. The CDR3 length is 16 residues. CDR3 nucleotide sequence: TGTGCCAGCAGTTCGGACAGGGTTCGACAAGGCACTGAAGCTTTCTTT. Translated: CASSSDRVRQGTEAFF.

A few counts support this clonotype. The V call is TRBV5-1, the J call TRBJ2-7; unclear D gene. Trimming cost V 2 bases and J 0 bases, with 9 bases left between them. There are 14 residues in the CDR3. Germline CDR1 and CDR2: SGHRS and YFSETQ. The CDR3 here is CASSFGKSSYEQYF. CDR3 sequence (DNA): TGCGCCAGCAGCTTTGGAAAGAGCTCCTACGAGCAGTACTTC.

This clonotype was found a few times. Germline and junction disagree at one end, which may indicate a read error. This rearrangement joins TRBV11-1 to TRBJ1-3; TRBD1 is a possible D gene (5 bases). The germline CDR1 and CDR2 sequences are SGHAT and FQDESV (reference sequence). The CDR3 totals 15 residues. Here the CDR3 reads CASSDVTVAGNTMYF. CDR3 nucleotide sequence: TGTGCCAGCAGCGACGTGACAGTCGCTGGAAACACCATGTATTTT.

In the case of this clonotype: This sequence may be a read error, since a much larger clone differs from it by one base. The chain recombines TRBV19 with TRBJ1-3; D may be TRBD1 (6 bases). Germline-derived CDR1 and CDR2 are LNHDA and SQIVND (reference sequence). CDR3 length: 15 residues. The DNA of the CDR3 is TGTGTCAGTCTTTTAGGGGGACTATCTGGAAACACCATATATTTT. This sequence encodes CVSLLGGLSGNTIYF.